Listed here is a single TCR beta chain. Its antigen is unidentified. The sample is drawn from a study of T cell responses to AZD1222 COVID-19 vaccine. Findings of the study overall: Spike-specific TCR breadth and depth went up after people got two AZD1222 doses.

The assay was immunoSEQ multiplex PCR, and TCRdb's table has in-frame clones only and misses some. The sample carries over 120,000 clones, about 86% recorded once. Per germline, CDR1 LNHDA and CDR2 SQIVND (reference sequence). J was trimmed by 2 bases and V by 6 bases; bases with no gene match: 13. The CDR3 extends over 17 amino acids. This sequence joins TRBV19 and TRBJ1-1, with 9 bases that match TRBD1. The source was peripheral blood, collected 28 days after the second AZD1222 dose. This clonotype was obtained from an adult who received the AZD1222 COVID-19 vaccine. CDR3 region: CASRNPGQGGYNTEAFF. CDR3 DNA sequence: TGTGCCAGTAGAAACCCGGGACAGGGAGGATATAACACTGAAGCTTTCTTT.